One sample yielded the 7 T cell receptor beta chains listed below, sequenced in a study of tumor T cells in aggressive B-cell lymphoma. Data came from immunoSEQ multiplex PCR; TCRdb stores just in-frame clones and leaves some out. The repertoire holds 110 to 150 clones, with 89% as singletons. Sequencing input: tumor tissue. These receptors were obtained from an adult with diffuse large B cell lymphoma.

CDR3 nucleotide sequence: TGTGCCAGCACGTCTAGCGGGCGCACCGGGGAGCTGTTTTTT. Translated, it gives CASTSSGRTGELFF. The gene calls are TRBV6-1 and TRBJ2-2; 8 nucleotides agree with TRBD2. V shed 7 bases, J shed 4 bases, and the junction held 5 bases outside the gene matches. The germline V gene has CDR1 MNHNS and CDR2 SASEGT. CDR3 length: 14 amino acids.

V usage is TRBV5-5 and J usage is TRBJ1-5; TRBD1 matches at 7 bases. Germline CDR1 and CDR2: SGHKS and YYEKEE (reference sequence). Trimming cost V 0 bases and J 5 bases; bases outside gene matches: 5. The CDR3 has 15 residues. The CDR3 region is CASSLEGQPYQPQHF. The CDR3, as DNA: TGTGCCAGCAGCTTGGAGGGACAGCCCTATCAGCCCCAGCATTTT.

J is TRBJ2-1 and V is TRBV2, with 8 bases identical to TRBD1. V lost 7 bases, J lost 2 bases, and 4 bases stayed unmatched. The V gene's germline CDR1 is SNHLY and CDR2 FYNNEI. The CDR3 has 14 residues. The chain's CDR3 is CASIGTGTYNEQFF. The CDR3 DNA follows: TGTGCCAGCATAGGGACAGGTACCTACAATGAGCAGTTCTTC. Using reference TRBV2 and TRBJ2-1 for the parts outside the CDR3, the full variable domain is EPEVTQTPSHQVTQMGQEVILRCVPISNHLYFYWYRQILGQKVEFLVSFYNNEISEKSEIFDDQFSVERPDGSNFTLKIRSTKLEDSAMYFCASIGTGTYNEQFFGPGTRLTVL.

The chain recombines TRBV25-1 with TRBJ1-4; D not certain. The CDR3 loop spans 11 amino acids. CDR1 and CDR2 (germline): MGHDK, SYGVNS. Trimming took off 7 bases at V and 7 bases at J, with 7 bases between the two ends. CDR3: CASKRSEKLFF. The CDR3 DNA reads TGTGCCAGCAAGCGATCTGAAAAACTGTTTTTT.

The genes are TRBV7-2 and TRBJ2-7; tentative D call: TRBD1 (5 bases). The CDR3 loop spans 14 amino acids. The V gene's germline CDR1 is SGHTA and CDR2 FQGNSA. V gave up 5 bases and J gave up 5 bases, with 16 bases separating them. CDR3 sequence reads: CASSPAGFSHEQYF. The CDR3 bases are TGTGCCAGCAGCCCGGCAGGGTTTTCCCACGAGCAGTACTTC.

The CDR3 bases are TGTGCCAGCACCTGGACAGGCTCCAATCAGCCCCAGCATTTT. It codes for CASTWTGSNQPQHF. The chain combines TRBV2 with TRBJ1-5, with 7 positions matching TRBD1. CDR1 is SNHLY, CDR2 FYNNEI, per germline. Trimming at V came to 7 bases and at J to 3 bases, leaving 6 bases not matched to a gene. The CDR3 is 14 amino acids.

The chain recombines TRBV5-1 with TRBJ2-6; TRBD2 might be the D (5 bases). Trimming shortened V by 3 bases and J by 1 base, and 5 bases separated the two germline ends. Germline V gives CDR1 SGHRS, CDR2 YFSETQ. The CDR3 sequence is 14 residues long. The CDR3 spells CASSWRSGANVLTF. DNA of the CDR3: TGCGCCAGCAGCTGGAGGTCTGGGGCCAACGTCCTGACTTTC.